These T cell receptor beta chains were read from a single sample in a study of T-cell memory formation after mild COVID-19. TCRdb used MiXCR to reprocess the 5' RACE reads, holding one entry per CDR3 protein. The sample contains approximately 100,000 distinct CDR3 sequences, 9.5% to 15% of which appear only once. The source material was PBMCs or a T cell subset sorted from them (not recorded which). Receptor source: an adult woman who had mild COVID-19 (a few samples of this study predate the infection). Cell type and time point are not known. CDR3s include the opening cysteine and the closing phenylalanine or tryptophan. The D gene is left open where the match is weak. Expanded clones get a size class; other rows say once, few or many, or leave the size out.

.,TRBD1,TRBV25-1,TRBJ1-1,TGTGCCACCCGGACAGGGGAGGAGTACACTGAAGCTTTCTTT,CATRTGEEYTEAFF
.,.,TRBV4-1,TRBJ2-4,TGCGCCAGCAGCCAAGAAGGGGGGCCCGGGGGACAGTCCGACATTCAGTACTTC,CASSQEGGPGGQSDIQYF
.,.,TRBV7-9,TRBJ1-1,TGTGCCAGCAGCTCGTTTAGGACCGAAAACACTGAAGCTTTCTTT,CASSSFRTENTEAFF
.,TRBD1,TRBV5-1,TRBJ2-7,TGCGCCAGCAGCACCACGACAGGGAGCTACGAGCAGTACTTC,CASSTTTGSYEQYF
few,.,TRBV5-1,TRBJ1-1,TGCGCCAGCAGCTTGGTCTCAGGGACTAAAACTGAAGCTTTCTTT,CASSLVSGTKTEAFF
.,.,TRBV15,TRBJ2-1,TGTGCCACCAGCAGAGAAGCGTACTCCTACAATGAGCAGTTCTTC,CATSREAYSYNEQFF
few,.,TRBV7-9,TRBJ2-1,TGTGCCAGCAGCTTAGTAGTAGCCAGAGGCAATGAGCAGTTCTTC,CASSLVVARGNEQFF
many,.,TRBV7-6,TRBJ2-1,TGTGCCAGCAGCTTTTTGAATCATGAGCAGTTCTTC,CASSFLNHEQFF
few,TRBD2,TRBV6-6,TRBJ2-2,TGTGCCAGCAGGGGGACTAGCGGGAGGGCCCCCGGGGAGCTGTTTTTT,CASRGTSGRAPGELFF
few,.,TRBV7-9,TRBJ2-3,TGTGCCAGCAGCTTAGCCGGCAGCTCCACAGATACGCAGTATTTT,CASSLAGSSTDTQYF
.,.,TRBV7-9,TRBJ1-2,TGTGCCAGCAGCTCCAGCCCCGGTGCCGGCTACACCTTC,CASSSSPGAGYTF
few,.,TRBV7-9,TRBJ2-3,TGTGCCAGCAGCTTAATAGGCGGCACCTTATTTTCAGATACGCAGTATTTT,CASSLIGGTLFSDTQYF
.,TRBD1,TRBV9,TRBJ1-1,TGTGCCAGCAGCGTAGTGGACAGGGGAGATGAAGCTTTCTTT,CASSVVDRGDEAFF
few,TRBD1,TRBV12-3/TRBV12-4,TRBJ2-1,TGTGCCAGCAGGCCCGGACAGGGCGTCGAGGAGCAGTTCTTC,CASRPGQGVEEQFF
many,TRBD2,TRBV9,TRBJ2-5,TGTGCCAGCAGCGTAGAGGCTAGCGGGAGGGAGACCCAGTACTTC,CASSVEASGRETQYF
.,.,TRBV7-9,TRBJ1-2,TGTGCCAGCAGCTTTAAAGCTAACTATGGCTACACCTTC,CASSFKANYGYTF
.,TRBD2,TRBV6-2/TRBV6-3,TRBJ2-3,TGTGCCACCAGCCCCGGGGGGGGGGCTCCAGATACGCAGTATTTT,CATSPGGGAPDTQYF
few,TRBD2,TRBV7-6,TRBJ2-3,TGTGCCAGCAGCCCCCGCGGGGGGGCCCCAGATACGCAGTATTTT,CASSPRGGAPDTQYF
.,.,TRBV5-5,TRBJ2-7,TGTGCCAGCAGCTTGAGGGCTAGCGCCTACGAGCAGTACTTC,CASSLRASAYEQYF
.,TRBD1,TRBV7-6,TRBJ2-1,TGTGCCAGCAGCCCTACCGGGACAGGGTTTCTCTTC,CASSPTGTGFLF
few,.,TRBV6-5,TRBJ2-2,TGTGCCAGTCGAGGGAGCACCGGGGAGCTGTTTTTT,CASRGSTGELFF
once,TRBD2,TRBV3-1,TRBJ2-7,TGTGCCAGCAGCCATACTAGCGGAAGGACCTACGAGCAGTACTTC,CASSHTSGRTYEQYF
.,TRBD2,TRBV5-1,TRBJ2-7,TGCGCCAGCAGCTTGGCTTCGGCGGGGGGAACCTACGAGCAGTACTTC,CASSLASAGGTYEQYF
few,.,TRBV7-3,TRBJ1-5,TGTGCCAGCAGCTCGGGAAGCAATCAGCCCCAGCATTTT,CASSSGSNQPQHF
few,TRBD2,TRBV9,TRBJ2-1,TGTGCCAGCAGCGACCCCCTTCCCGGGAGGGGTGCCTACAATGAGCAGTTCTTC,CASSDPLPGRGAYNEQFF
.,.,TRBV7-2,TRBJ2-1,TGTGCCAGCAGCTCGACAGGTTTTGGCTACAATGAGCAGTTCTTC,CASSSTGFGYNEQFF
few,.,TRBV12-3/TRBV12-4,TRBJ2-2,TGTGCCAGCAGTTTGCCTGTCGGGGAGCTGTTTTTT,CASSLPVGELFF
.,.,TRBV20-1,TRBJ2-2,TGCAGGGCCCCTGGGACTTCCGCGGGCACCGGGGAGCTGTTTTTT,CRAPGTSAGTGELFF
.,.,TRBV7-6,TRBJ2-3,TGTGCCAGCAGCTATGGCATGGGGAGCACAGATACGCAGTATTTT,CASSYGMGSTDTQYF
few,.,TRBV5-6,TRBJ1-1,TGTGCCAGCAGAGTGCATGGGATGAGGAACACTGAAGCTTTCTTT,CASRVHGMRNTEAFF
many,.,TRBV7-6,TRBJ2-2,TGTGCCAGCAGCTCTAGGGAGGCCGGGGAGCTGTTTTTT,CASSSREAGELFF
.,TRBD1,TRBV12-3/TRBV12-4,TRBJ2-2,TGTGCCAGCAGCTTACAGGGGTGGGGCACCGGGGAGCTGTTTTTT,CASSLQGWGTGELFF
.,.,TRBV9,TRBJ2-3,TGTGCCAGCAGCGCCCCACTGGGCACAGATACGCAGTATTTT,CASSAPLGTDTQYF
.,.,TRBV6-5,TRBJ1-1,TGTGCCAGCAGAGTCGACAGGCTTAACCAAGCTTTCTTT,CASRVDRLNQAFF
.,TRBD2,TRBV27,TRBJ2-3,TGTGCCAGCAGTCCGGGACTAGCGCCCGATACGCAGTATTTT,CASSPGLAPDTQYF
many,TRBD2,TRBV5-1,TRBJ2-3,TGCGCCAGCACCCAAGCGGGGAACACAGATACGCAGTATTTT,CASTQAGNTDTQYF
.,.,TRBV4-1,TRBJ1-1,TGCGCCAGCAGCCAAGCGGGGGGAGGGGGAGCTTTCTTT,CASSQAGGGGAFF
few,.,TRBV4-1,TRBJ2-1,TGCGCCAGCAGCCAAGAATGGGCGGACAATGAGCAGTTCTTC,CASSQEWADNEQFF
few,.,TRBV7-9,TRBJ2-2,TGTGCCAGCACCCCTCCCGGGAGGGAGCTGTTTTTT,CASTPPGRELFF
few,.,TRBV6-6,TRBJ2-7,TGTGCCAGCAGTCCTATATACGAGCAGTACTTC,CASSPIYEQYF
few,TRBD1,TRBV10-3,TRBJ1-2,TGTGCCATCAGTGAGGACAGGGATCGAGGCTACACCTTC,CAISEDRDRGYTF
few,.,TRBV21-1,TRBJ2-1,TGTGCCAGCAGCAAAGCCCTGGACAGGGGCTACAATGAGCAGTTCTTC,CASSKALDRGYNEQFF